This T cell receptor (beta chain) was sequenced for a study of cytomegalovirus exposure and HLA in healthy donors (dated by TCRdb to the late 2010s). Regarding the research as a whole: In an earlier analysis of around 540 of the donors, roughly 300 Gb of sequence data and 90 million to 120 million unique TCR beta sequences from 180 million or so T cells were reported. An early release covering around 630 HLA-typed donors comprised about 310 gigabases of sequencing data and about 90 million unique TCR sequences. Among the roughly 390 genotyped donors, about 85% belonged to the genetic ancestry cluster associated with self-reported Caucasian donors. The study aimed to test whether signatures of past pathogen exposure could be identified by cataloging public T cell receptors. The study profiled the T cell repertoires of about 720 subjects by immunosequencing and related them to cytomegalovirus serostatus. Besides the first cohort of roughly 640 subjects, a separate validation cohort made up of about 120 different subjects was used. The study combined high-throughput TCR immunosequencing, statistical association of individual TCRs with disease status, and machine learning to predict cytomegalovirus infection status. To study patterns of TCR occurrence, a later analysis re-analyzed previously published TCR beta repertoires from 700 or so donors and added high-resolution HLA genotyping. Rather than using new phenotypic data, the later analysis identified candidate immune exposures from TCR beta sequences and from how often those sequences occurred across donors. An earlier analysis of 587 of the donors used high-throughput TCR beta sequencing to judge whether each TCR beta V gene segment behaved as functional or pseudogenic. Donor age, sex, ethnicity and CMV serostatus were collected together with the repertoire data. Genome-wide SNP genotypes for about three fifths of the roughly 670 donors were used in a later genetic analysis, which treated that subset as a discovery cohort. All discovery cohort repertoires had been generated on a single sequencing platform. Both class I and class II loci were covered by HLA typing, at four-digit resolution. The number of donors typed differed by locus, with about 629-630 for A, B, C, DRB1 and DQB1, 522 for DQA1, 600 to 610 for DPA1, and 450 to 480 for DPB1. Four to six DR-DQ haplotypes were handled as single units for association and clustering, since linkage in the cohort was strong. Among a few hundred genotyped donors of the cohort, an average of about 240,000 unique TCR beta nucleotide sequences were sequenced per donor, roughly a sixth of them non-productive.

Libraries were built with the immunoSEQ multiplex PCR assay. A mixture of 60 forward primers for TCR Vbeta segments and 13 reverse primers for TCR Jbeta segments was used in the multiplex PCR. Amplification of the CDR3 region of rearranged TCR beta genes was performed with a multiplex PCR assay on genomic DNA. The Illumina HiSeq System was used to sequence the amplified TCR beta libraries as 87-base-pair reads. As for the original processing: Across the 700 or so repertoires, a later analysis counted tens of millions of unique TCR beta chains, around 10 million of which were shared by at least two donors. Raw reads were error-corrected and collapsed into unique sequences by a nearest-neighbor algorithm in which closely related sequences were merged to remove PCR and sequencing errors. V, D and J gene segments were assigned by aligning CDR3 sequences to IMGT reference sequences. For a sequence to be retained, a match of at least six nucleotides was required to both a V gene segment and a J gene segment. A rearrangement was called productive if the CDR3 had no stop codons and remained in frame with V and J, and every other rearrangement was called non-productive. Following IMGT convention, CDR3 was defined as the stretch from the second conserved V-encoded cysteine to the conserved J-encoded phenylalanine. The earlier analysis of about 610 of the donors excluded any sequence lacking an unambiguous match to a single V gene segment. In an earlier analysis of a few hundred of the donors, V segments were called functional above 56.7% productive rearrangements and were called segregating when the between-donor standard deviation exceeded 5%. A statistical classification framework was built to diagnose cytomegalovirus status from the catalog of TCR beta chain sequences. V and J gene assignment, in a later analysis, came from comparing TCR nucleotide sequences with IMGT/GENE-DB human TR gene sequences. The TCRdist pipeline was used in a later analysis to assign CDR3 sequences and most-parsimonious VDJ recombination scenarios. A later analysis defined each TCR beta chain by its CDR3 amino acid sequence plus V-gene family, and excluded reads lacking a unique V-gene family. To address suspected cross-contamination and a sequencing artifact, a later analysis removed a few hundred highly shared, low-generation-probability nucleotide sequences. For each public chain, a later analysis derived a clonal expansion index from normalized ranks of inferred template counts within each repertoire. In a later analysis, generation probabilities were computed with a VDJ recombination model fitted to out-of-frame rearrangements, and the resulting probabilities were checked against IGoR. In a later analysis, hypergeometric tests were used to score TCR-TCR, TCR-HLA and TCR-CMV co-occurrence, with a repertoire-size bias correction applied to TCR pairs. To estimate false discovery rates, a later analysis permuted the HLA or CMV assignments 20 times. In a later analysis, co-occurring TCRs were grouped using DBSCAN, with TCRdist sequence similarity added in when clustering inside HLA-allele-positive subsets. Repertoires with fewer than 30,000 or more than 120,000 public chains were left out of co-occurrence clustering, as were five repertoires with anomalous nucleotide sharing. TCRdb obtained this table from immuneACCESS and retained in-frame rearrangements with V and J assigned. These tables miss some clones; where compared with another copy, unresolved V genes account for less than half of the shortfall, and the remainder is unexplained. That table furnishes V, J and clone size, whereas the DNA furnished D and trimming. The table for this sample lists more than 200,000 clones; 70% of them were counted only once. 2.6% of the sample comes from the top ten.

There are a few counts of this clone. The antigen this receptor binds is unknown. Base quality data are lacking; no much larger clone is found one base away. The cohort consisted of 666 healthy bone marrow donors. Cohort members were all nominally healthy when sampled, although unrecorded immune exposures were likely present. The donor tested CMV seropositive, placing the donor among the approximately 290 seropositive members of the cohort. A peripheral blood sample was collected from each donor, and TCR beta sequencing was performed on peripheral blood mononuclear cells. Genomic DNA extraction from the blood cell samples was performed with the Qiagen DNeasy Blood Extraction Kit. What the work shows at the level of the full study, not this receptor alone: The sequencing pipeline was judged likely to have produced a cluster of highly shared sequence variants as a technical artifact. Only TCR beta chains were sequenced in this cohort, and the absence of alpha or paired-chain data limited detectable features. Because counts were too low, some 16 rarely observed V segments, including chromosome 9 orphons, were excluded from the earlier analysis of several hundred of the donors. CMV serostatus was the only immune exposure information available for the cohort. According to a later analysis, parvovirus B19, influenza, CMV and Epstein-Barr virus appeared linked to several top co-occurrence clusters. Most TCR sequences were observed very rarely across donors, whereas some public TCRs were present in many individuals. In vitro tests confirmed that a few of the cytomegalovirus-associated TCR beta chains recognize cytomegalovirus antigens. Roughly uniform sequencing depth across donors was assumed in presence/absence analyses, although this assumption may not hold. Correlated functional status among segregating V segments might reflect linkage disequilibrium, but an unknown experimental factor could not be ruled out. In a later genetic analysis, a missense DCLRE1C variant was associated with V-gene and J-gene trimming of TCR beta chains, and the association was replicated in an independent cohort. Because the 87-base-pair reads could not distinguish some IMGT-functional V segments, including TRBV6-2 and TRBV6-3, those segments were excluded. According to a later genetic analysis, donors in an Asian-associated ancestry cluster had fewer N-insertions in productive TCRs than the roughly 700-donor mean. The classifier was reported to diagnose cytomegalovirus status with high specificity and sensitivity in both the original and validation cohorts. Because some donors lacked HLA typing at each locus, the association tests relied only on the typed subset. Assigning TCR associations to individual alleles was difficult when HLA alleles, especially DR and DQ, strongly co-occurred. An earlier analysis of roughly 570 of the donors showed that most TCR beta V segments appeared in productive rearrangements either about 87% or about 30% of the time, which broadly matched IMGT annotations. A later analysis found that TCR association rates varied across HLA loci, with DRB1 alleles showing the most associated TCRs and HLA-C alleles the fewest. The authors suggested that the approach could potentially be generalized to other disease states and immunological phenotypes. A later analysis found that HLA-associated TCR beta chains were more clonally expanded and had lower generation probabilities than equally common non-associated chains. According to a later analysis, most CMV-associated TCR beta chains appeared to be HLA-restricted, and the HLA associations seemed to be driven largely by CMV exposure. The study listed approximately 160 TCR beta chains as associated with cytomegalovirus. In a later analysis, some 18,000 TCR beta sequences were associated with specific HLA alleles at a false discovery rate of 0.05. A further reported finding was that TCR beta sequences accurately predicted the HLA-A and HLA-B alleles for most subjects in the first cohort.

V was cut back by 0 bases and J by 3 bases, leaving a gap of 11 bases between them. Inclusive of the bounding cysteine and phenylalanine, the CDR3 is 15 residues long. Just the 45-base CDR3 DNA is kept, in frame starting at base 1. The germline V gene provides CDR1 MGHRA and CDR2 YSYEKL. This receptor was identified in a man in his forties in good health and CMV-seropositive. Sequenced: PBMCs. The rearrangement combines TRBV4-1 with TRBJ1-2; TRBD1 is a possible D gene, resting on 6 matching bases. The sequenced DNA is TGCGCCAGCAGCCAAGAACAGGGCCCGTACTATGGCTACACCTTC. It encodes CASSQEQGPYYGYTF.